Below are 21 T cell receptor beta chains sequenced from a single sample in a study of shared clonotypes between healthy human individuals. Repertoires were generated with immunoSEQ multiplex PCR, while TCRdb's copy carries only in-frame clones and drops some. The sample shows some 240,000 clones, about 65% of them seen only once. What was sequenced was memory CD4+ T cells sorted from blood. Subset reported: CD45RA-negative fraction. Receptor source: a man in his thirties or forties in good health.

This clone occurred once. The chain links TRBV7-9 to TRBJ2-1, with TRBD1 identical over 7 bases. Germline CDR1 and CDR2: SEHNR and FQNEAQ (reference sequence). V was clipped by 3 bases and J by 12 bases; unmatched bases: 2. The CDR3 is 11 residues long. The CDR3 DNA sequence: TGTGCCAGCAGCTTGGGACAGATGCAGTTCTTC. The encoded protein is CASSLGQMQFF.

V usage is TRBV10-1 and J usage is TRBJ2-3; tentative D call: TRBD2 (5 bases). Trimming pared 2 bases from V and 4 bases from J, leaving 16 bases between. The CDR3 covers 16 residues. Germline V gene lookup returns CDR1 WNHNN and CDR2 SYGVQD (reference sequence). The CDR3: CASSEGRLVRADTQYF. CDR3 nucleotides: TGCGCCAGCAGTGAGGGTCGGCTAGTGAGGGCAGATACGCAGTATTTT.

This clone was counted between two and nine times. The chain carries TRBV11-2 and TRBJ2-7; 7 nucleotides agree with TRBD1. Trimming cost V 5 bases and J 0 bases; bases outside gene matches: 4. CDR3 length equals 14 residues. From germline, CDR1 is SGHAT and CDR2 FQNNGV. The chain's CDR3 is CASSLRDSSYEQYF. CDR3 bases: TGTGCCAGCAGCCTCCGGGACAGCTCCTACGAGCAGTACTTC.

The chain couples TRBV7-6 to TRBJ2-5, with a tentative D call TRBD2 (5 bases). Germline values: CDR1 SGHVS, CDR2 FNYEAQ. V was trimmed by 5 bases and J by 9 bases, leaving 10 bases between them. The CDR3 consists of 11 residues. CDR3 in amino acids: CASSPAGAQYF. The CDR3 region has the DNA TGTGCCAGCAGCCCAGCCGGGGCCCAGTACTTC. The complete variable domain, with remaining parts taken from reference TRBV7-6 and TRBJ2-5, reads GAGVSQSPRYKVTKRGQDVALRCDPISGHVSLYWYRQALGQGPEFLTYFNYEAQQDKSGLPNDRFSAERPEGSISTLTIQRTEQRDSAMYRCASSPAGAQYFGPGTRLLVL.

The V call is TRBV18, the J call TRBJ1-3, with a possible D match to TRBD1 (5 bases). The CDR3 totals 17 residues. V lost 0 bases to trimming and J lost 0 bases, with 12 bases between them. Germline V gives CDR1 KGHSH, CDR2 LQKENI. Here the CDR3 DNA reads TGTGCCAGCTCACCACCGGCTGGACAAAGCTCTGGAAACACCATATATTTT. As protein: CASSPPAGQSSGNTIYF.

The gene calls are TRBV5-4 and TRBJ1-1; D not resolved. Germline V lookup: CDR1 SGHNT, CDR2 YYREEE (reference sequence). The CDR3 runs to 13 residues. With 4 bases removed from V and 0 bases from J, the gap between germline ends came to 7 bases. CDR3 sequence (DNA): TGTGCCAGCAGCCCTGACCTGAACACTGAAGCTTTCTTT. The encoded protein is CASSPDLNTEAFF.

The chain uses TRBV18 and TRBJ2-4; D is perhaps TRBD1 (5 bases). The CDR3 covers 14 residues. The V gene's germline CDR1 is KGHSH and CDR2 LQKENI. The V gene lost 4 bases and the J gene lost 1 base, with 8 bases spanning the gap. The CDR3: CASSLSGAKNIQYF. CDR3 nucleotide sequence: TGTGCCAGCTCACTCTCAGGGGCCAAAAACATTCAGTACTTC.

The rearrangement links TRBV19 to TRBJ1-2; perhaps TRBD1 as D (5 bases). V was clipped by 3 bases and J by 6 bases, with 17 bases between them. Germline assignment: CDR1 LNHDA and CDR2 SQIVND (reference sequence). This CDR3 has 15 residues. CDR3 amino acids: CASSMTGTPRHGYTF. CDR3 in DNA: TGTGCCAGTAGTATGACCGGGACTCCGCGACATGGCTACACCTTC.

In DNA form, the CDR3 reads TGTGCCAGCAGTTTTCACACGGGAGTGGGCTACGAGCAGTACTTC. Residues: CASSFHTGVGYEQYF. The rearrangement uses TRBV27 and TRBJ2-7, with D possibly being TRBD2 (6 bases). The CDR3 loop spans 15 amino acids. CDR1 is MNHEY and CDR2 is SMNVEV in the germline V gene (reference sequence). Trimming left V 3 bases short and J 3 bases short, with 15 bases between.

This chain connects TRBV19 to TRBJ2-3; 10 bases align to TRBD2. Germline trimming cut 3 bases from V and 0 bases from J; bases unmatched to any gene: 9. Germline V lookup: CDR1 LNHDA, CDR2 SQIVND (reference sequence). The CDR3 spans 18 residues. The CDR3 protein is CASSMGLAGALSTDTQYF. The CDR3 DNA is TGTGCCAGTAGTATGGGTCTAGCGGGAGCGCTTAGCACAGATACGCAGTATTTT.

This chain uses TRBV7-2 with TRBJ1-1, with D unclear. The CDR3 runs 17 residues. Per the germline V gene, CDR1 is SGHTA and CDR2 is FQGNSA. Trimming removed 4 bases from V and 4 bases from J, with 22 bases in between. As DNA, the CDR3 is TGTGCCAGCAGCTCCCCCCGAGCGGGGAACGAACGCACTGAAGCTTTCTTT. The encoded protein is CASSSPRAGNERTEAFF.

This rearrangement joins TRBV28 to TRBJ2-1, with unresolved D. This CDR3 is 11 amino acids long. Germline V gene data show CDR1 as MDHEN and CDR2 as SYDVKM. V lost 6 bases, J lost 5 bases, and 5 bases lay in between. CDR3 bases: TGTGCCAGCAGGGATCACAATGAGCAGTTCTTC. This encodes CASRDHNEQFF.

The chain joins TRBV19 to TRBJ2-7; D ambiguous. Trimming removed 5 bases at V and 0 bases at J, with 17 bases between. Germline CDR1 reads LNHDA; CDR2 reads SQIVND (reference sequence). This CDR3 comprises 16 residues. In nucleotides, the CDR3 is TGTGCCAGTAGTCTAAACCGACTGGGGTTCTCCTACGAGCAGTACTTC. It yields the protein CASSLNRLGFSYEQYF.

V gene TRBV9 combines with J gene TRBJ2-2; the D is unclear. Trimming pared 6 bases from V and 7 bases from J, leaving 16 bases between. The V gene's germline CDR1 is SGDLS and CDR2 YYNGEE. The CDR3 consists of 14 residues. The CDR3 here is CASTPRSENGELFF. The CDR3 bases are TGTGCCAGCACCCCACGTTCGGAGAACGGGGAGCTGTTTTTT. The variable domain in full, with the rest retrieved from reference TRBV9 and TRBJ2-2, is DSGVTQTPKHLITATGQRVTLRCSPRSGDLSVYWYQQSLDQGLQFLIQYYNGEERAKGNILERFSAQQFPDLHSELNLSSLELGDSALYFCASTPRSENGELFFGEGSRLTVL.

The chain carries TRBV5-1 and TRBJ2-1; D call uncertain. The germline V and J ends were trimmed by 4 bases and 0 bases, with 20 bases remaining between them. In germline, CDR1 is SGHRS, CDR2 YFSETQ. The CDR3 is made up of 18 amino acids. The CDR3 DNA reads TGCGCCAGCAGCCCAACACCCCCAAGACAATCCTCCTACAATGAGCAGTTCTTC. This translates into CASSPTPPRQSSYNEQFF.

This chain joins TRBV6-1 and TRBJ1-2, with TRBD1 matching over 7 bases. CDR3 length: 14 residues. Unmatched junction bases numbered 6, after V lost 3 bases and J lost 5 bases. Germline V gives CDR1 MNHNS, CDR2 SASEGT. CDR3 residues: CASSEGQFGYGYTF. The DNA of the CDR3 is TGTGCCAGCAGTGAGGGACAGTTCGGATATGGCTACACCTTC.

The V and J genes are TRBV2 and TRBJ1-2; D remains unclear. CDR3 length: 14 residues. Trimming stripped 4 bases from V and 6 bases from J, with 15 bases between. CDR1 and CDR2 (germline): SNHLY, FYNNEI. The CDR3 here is CASSAKQVGNGYTF. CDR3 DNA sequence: TGTGCCAGCAGTGCCAAGCAGGTTGGAAATGGCTACACCTTC.

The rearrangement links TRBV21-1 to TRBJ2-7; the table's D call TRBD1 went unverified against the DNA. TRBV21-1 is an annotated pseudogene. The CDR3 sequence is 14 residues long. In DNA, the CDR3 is TGTGCCAGGGGGCTTACGGCACTAAGGGACGAGCAGTACTTC. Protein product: CARGLTALRDEQYF.

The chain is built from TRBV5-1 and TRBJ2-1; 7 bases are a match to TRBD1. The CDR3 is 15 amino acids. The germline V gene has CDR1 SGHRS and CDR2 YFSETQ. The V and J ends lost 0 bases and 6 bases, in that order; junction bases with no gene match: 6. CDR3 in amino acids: CASSLDTQGFNEQFF. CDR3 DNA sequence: TGCGCCAGCAGCTTGGATACACAGGGGTTCAATGAGCAGTTCTTC.

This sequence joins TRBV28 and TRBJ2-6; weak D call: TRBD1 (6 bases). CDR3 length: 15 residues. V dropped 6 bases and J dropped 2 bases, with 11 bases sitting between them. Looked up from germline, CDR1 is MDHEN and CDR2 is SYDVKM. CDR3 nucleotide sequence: TGTGCCAGCAGCGAACAGGGTACTGGGGCCAACGTCCTGACTTTC. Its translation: CASSEQGTGANVLTF.

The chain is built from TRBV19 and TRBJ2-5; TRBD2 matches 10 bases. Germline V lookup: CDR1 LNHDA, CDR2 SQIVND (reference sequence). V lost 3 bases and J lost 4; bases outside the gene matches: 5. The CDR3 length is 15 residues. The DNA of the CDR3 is TGTGCCAGTAGTATCAGGACTAGCGGCCTAGAGACCCAGTACTTC. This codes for CASSIRTSGLETQYF.